This TCR beta chain was sequenced for a study of monozygotic twins with inflammatory bowel disease. Regarding the study as a whole: Patient-to-patient differences in immunosuppressive treatment may have added variability to the repertoires.

Reprocessing the 5' RACE reads, TCRdb reports a single entry for every CDR3 protein and omits DNA. This listing includes some 450,000 distinct CDR3 sequences. Per donor there was one draw, yielding a blood sample of around 2.3 ml. CDR1 and CDR2 from the germline V gene are MGHRA and YSYEKL. This CDR3 spans 15 amino acids. Notes on this clonotype: Its antigen is unknown.

This TCR was recovered from a human donor with ulcerative colitis or Crohn's disease, or a healthy co-twin of an affected twin (not recorded which). Sequencing used blood. This sequence joins TRBV4-1 and TRBJ2-1. CDR3 in amino acids: CASSQEIGAYNEQFF.